This TCR beta chain was obtained from a study of T cell responses to AZD1222 COVID-19 vaccine. The data were produced by immunoSEQ multiplex PCR, yet TCRdb's version contains in-frame clones alone and is incomplete. The data contain 100,000 to 130,000 clones, about 90% of them singletons. The CDR3 extends over 18 amino acids. Germline V lookup: CDR1 SGHVS, CDR2 FQNEAQ. The V end was cut by 5 bases, the J end by 0 bases, with 23 bases between. Sample: peripheral blood, taken 28 days after the second AZD1222 dose. The receptor's source is an adult who received the AZD1222 COVID-19 vaccine. The chain employs TRBV7-8 and TRBJ2-7; weak D call: TRBD2 (7 bases). The chain's CDR3 is CASSLRGGSRTSSYEQYF. The CDR3 DNA is TGTGCCAGCAGCCTAAGGGGGGGGTCTAGAACGAGCTCCTACGAGCAGTACTTC.